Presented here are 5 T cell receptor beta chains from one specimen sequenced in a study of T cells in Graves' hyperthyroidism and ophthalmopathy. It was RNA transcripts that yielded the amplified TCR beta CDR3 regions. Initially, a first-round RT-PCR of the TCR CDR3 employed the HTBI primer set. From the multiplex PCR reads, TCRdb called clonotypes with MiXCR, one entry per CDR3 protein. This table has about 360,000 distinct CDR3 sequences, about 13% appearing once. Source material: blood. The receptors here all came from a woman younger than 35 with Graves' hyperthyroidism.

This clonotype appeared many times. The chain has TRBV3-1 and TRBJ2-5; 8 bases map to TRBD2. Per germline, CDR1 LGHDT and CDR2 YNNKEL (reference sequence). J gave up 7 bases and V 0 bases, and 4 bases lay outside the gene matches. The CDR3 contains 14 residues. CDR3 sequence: CASSQDSGVWTQYF. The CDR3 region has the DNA TGTGCCAGCAGCCAAGATAGCGGGGTTTGGACCCAGTACTTC.

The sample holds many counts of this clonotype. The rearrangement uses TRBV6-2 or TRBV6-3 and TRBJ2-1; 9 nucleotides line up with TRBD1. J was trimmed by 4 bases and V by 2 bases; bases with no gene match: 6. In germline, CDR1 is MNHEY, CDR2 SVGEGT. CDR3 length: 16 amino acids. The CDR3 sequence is CASSYGTGLPYNEQFF. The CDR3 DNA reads TGTGCCAGCAGTTACGGGACAGGGCTCCCATACAATGAGCAGTTCTTC.

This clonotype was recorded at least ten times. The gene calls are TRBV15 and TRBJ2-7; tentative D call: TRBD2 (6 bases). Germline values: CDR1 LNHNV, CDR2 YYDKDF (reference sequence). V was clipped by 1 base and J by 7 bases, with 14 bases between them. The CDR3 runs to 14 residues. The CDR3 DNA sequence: TGTGCCACCAGCAGAGGACTAGAGGTGTGGGAGCAGTACTTC. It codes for CATSRGLEVWEQYF.

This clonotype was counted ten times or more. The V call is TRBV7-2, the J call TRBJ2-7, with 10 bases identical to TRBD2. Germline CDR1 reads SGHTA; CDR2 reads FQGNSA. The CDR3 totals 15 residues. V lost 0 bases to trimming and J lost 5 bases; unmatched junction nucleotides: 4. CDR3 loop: CASSLALAGVNEQYF. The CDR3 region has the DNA TGTGCCAGCAGCTTAGCTCTAGCGGGAGTTAACGAGCAGTACTTC. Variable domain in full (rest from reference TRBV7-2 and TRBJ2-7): GAGVSQSPSNKVTEKGKDVELRCDPISGHTALYWYRQSLGQGLEFLIYFQGNSAPDKSGLPSDRFSAERTGGSVSTLTIQRTQQEDSAVYLCASSLALAGVNEQYFGPGTRLTVT.

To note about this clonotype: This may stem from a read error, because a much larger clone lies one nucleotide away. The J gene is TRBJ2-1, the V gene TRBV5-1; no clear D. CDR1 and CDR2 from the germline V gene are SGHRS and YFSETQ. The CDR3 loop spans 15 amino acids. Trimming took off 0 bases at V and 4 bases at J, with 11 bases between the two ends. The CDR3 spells CASSLESRVYNEQFF. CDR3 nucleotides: TGCGCCAGCAGCTTGGAATCCCGGGTTTACAATGAGCAGTTCTTC.